This T cell receptor beta chain is drawn from a study of regulatory T cells in long-lasting Graves disease. Study-level background: More than 5 years of antithyroid drugs with positive TSH receptor antibodies defined persistent Graves' disease.

V was cut by 1 base and J by 4 bases, with 16 bases left in between. Germline CDR1 is DFQATT and CDR2 is SNEGSKA (reference sequence). The CDR3 sequence is 16 residues long. Investigators prepared the TCR beta libraries by applying iRepertoire HTBI primers and Arm-PCR of CDR3 regions. TCRdb reanalysed the multiplex PCR reads using MiXCR and keeps one entry per CDR3 protein. The data contain around 430,000 distinct CDR3 sequences, approximately 22% of them seen just once; the ten biggest clones take up under 15%. The time point: persistent/refractory GD, antithyroid drugs over 5 years with positive TRAb. There was RNA extracted from PBMCs, and the TCR library was made from it.

V gene TRBV20-1 combines with J gene TRBJ1-4; TRBD1 is a possible D gene (6 bases). The sample here was peripheral blood mononuclear cells (PBMCs), taken when the disease was refractory, from a patient treated with antithyroid drugs. The receptor was isolated from a female donor with Graves disease. CDR3 DNA: TGCAGTGCTAGAGGCCTATCAGGGGCCCGTAATGAAAAACTGTTTTTT. It encodes CSARGLSGARNEKLFF.